This T cell receptor beta chain was recorded in a study of shared clonotypes between healthy human individuals. Study overall: Per donor, three plates held CD4 naive cells, three held CD4 memory, two held CD8 naive and one held CD8 memory.

Investigators divided CD4+ cells into CD45RA+ naive and CD45RA-negative memory subsets. At deep level, the assay was performed. TCRdb's copy holds only in-frame clones and misses some; the assay was immunoSEQ multiplex PCR. Found here are 300,000 to 400,000 clones, 70% to 75% of them singletons; the top ten hold more than 9%. Comments on this clone: Its cognate antigen is unknown.

Whole-study findings and limits: Depth was large, yet rarefaction showed that sorted-subset sequencing was incomplete.

The V and J ends lost 0 bases and 5 bases respectively, with 10 bases between them. The CDR3 covers 14 residues. Germline V gene lookup returns CDR1 SGDLS and CDR2 YYNGEE. This clonotype originated in a man aged 30 to 45 in good health. The V call is TRBV9, the J call TRBJ2-3; no clear D gene. Sequencing used memory CD4+ T cells sorted from blood. Subset of the sample: CD45RA-negative fraction. CDR3 amino acids: CASSVASQIDTQYF. As DNA, the CDR3 is TGTGCCAGCAGCGTAGCGTCCCAGATAGATACGCAGTATTTT. Filled out from reference TRBV9 and TRBJ2-3, the complete variable domain reads DSGVTQTPKHLITATGQRVTLRCSPRSGDLSVYWYQQSLDQGLQFLIQYYNGEERAKGNILERFSAQQFPDLHSELNLSSLELGDSALYFCASSVASQIDTQYFGPGTRLTVL.